The rows below give T cell receptor beta chains drawn from one sample of a study of molecular identifiers for immune sequencing clone quantification. TCRdb reprocessed the PCR reads via MiXCR and lists one record per CDR3 protein. Of hundreds of thousands of distinct CDR3 sequences detected, 25% appear once; the ten largest clones hold about 0.81%. The sequencing sample was made of naive CD8+ T cells from blood, with Jurkat cell RNA spiked in. Every receptor here comes from a human donor in good health. Some libraries in this study had Jurkat cell RNA spiked in. Both conserved end residues are part of each CDR3. Fields, in order: V gene, clone size, D gene, J gene, CDR3 protein, CDR3 DNA. D genes are given only for firm matches. Only part of the rows carry a size: once, few, many, or a class if the clone is expanded.

V gene: TRBV19; clone size: -; D gene: TRBD1; J gene: TRBJ1-1; CDR3 protein: CAIRKKTGSTEAFF; CDR3 DNA: TGTGCCATTCGAAAAAAGACAGGGAGCACTGAAGCTTTCTTT
V gene: TRBV9; clone size: few; D gene: TRBD2; J gene: TRBJ2-7; CDR3 protein: CASSGASGHLYEQYF; CDR3 DNA: TGTGCCAGCAGCGGAGCTAGCGGGCATCTCTACGAGCAGTACTTC
V gene: TRBV4-2; clone size: -; D gene: TRBD2; J gene: TRBJ2-2; CDR3 protein: CASSTSGRAQVDTGELFF; CDR3 DNA: TGTGCCAGCAGCACCAGCGGGAGGGCCCAGGTCGACACCGGGGAGCTGTTTTTT
V gene: TRBV20-1; clone size: -; D gene: TRBD1; J gene: TRBJ2-5; CDR3 protein: CSARDRIPQETQYF; CDR3 DNA: TGCAGTGCTCGGGACAGGATACCGCAAGAGACCCAGTACTTC
V gene: TRBV6-5; clone size: -; D gene: TRBD2; J gene: TRBJ2-7; CDR3 protein: CASSLGLNYAQYF; CDR3 DNA: TGTGCCAGCAGTTTGGGACTAAATTACGCGCAGTACTTC
V gene: TRBV28; clone size: many; D gene: -; J gene: TRBJ2-7; CDR3 protein: CASSERDNSYEQYF; CDR3 DNA: TGTGCCAGCAGCGAGAGGGACAACTCCTACGAGCAGTACTTC
V gene: TRBV11-2; clone size: -; D gene: -; J gene: TRBJ2-3; CDR3 protein: CASSVRGRYTDTQYF; CDR3 DNA: TGTGCCAGCAGCGTCCGGGGGCGCTACACAGATACGCAGTATTTT
V gene: TRBV29-1; clone size: -; D gene: -; J gene: TRBJ2-1; CDR3 protein: CSVDGLGTNGSYNEQFF; CDR3 DNA: TGCAGCGTTGATGGTTTGGGGACGAATGGCTCCTACAATGAGCAGTTCTTC
V gene: TRBV5-6; clone size: many; D gene: TRBD1; J gene: TRBJ1-6; CDR3 protein: CASSLVGQGVSPLHF; CDR3 DNA: TGTGCCAGCAGCTTGGTAGGCCAGGGGGTTTCACCCCTCCACTTT
V gene: TRBV5-1; clone size: many; D gene: -; J gene: TRBJ1-1; CDR3 protein: CASSLSPGWTEAFF; CDR3 DNA: TGCGCCAGCAGCTTGTCTCCAGGGTGGACTGAAGCTTTCTTT
V gene: TRBV20-1; clone size: -; D gene: TRBD2; J gene: TRBJ2-1; CDR3 protein: CSARRTGREVSYNEQFF; CDR3 DNA: TGCAGTGCTAGAAGGACGGGGCGGGAGGTGTCCTACAATGAGCAGTTCTTC
V gene: TRBV27; clone size: many; D gene: TRBD1; J gene: TRBJ2-5; CDR3 protein: CASSWGTGQETQYF; CDR3 DNA: TGTGCCAGCAGCTGGGGGACAGGACAAGAGACCCAGTACTTC
V gene: TRBV19; clone size: few; D gene: -; J gene: TRBJ2-2; CDR3 protein: CASSTKPNTVIGTGELFF; CDR3 DNA: TGTGCCAGTAGTACGAAACCAAACACCGTCATCGGGACCGGGGAGCTGTTTTTT
V gene: TRBV4-3; clone size: -; D gene: -; J gene: TRBJ2-7; CDR3 protein: CAGSQSIRGSYEQYF; CDR3 DNA: TGCGCCGGCAGCCAAAGTATAAGGGGGTCCTACGAGCAGTACTTC
V gene: TRBV6-2/TRBV6-3; clone size: many; D gene: TRBD1; J gene: TRBJ1-4; CDR3 protein: CASSETFRDRDEKLFF; CDR3 DNA: TGTGCCAGCAGCGAAACATTCCGGGACAGGGACGAAAAACTGTTTTTT
V gene: TRBV27; clone size: few; D gene: TRBD1; J gene: TRBJ2-7; CDR3 protein: CASSLSRDRGHEQYF; CDR3 DNA: TGTGCCAGCAGTTTATCGCGGGACAGGGGTCACGAGCAGTACTTC
V gene: TRBV7-9; clone size: few; D gene: TRBD2; J gene: TRBJ2-1; CDR3 protein: CASLGTSGSSYNEQFF; CDR3 DNA: TGTGCCAGTCTCGGGACTAGCGGATCCTCCTACAATGAGCAGTTCTTC
V gene: TRBV4-3; clone size: -; D gene: TRBD1; J gene: TRBJ2-1; CDR3 protein: CASSQAVTGVSYNEQFF; CDR3 DNA: TGCGCCAGCAGCCAAGCGGTCACAGGGGTATCCTACAATGAGCAGTTCTTC
V gene: TRBV6-5; clone size: many; D gene: -; J gene: TRBJ1-1; CDR3 protein: CASRSSFGRRFTEAFF; CDR3 DNA: TGTGCCAGCCGGTCCAGTTTTGGCAGGCGGTTCACTGAAGCTTTCTTT
V gene: TRBV7-9; clone size: many; D gene: -; J gene: TRBJ2-7; CDR3 protein: CASSSDYQGEQYF; CDR3 DNA: TGTGCCAGCAGTTCGGACTACCAGGGGGAGCAGTACTTC
V gene: TRBV19; clone size: -; D gene: TRBD1; J gene: TRBJ2-7; CDR3 protein: CASSSGTGTIYEQYF; CDR3 DNA: TGTGCCAGTAGTTCCGGGACAGGGACTATCTACGAGCAGTACTTC
V gene: TRBV29-1; clone size: -; D gene: -; J gene: TRBJ1-2; CDR3 protein: CSVDPTGYTF; CDR3 DNA: TGCAGCGTTGATCCAACTGGCTACACCTTC
V gene: TRBV7-9; clone size: -; D gene: -; J gene: TRBJ1-1; CDR3 protein: CASDQKSTMNTEAFF; CDR3 DNA: TGTGCCAGCGATCAGAAGAGTACCATGAACACTGAAGCTTTCTTT
V gene: TRBV19; clone size: many; D gene: TRBD2; J gene: TRBJ2-7; CDR3 protein: CASTPGGGRREQYF; CDR3 DNA: TGTGCCAGTACCCCTGGCGGGGGTCGGAGGGAGCAGTACTTC
V gene: TRBV4-3; clone size: -; D gene: TRBD2; J gene: TRBJ2-7; CDR3 protein: CASGQDVAGSYEQYF; CDR3 DNA: TGCGCCAGCGGCCAAGATGTAGCGGGGAGCTACGAGCAGTACTTC
V gene: TRBV18; clone size: few; D gene: TRBD1; J gene: TRBJ2-7; CDR3 protein: CASSTPGQLSSYEQYF; CDR3 DNA: TGTGCCAGCTCAACTCCGGGACAGTTATCCTCCTACGAGCAGTACTTC
V gene: TRBV7-9; clone size: many; D gene: -; J gene: TRBJ2-3; CDR3 protein: CASSLFLGGDTQYF; CDR3 DNA: TGTGCCAGCAGCTTATTCCTGGGAGGAGATACGCAGTATTTT
V gene: TRBV11-2; clone size: -; D gene: -; J gene: TRBJ2-3; CDR3 protein: CASAGGRITDTQYF; CDR3 DNA: TGTGCCAGCGCTGGGGGCAGGATTACCGATACGCAGTATTTT
V gene: TRBV11-2; clone size: -; D gene: -; J gene: TRBJ2-1; CDR3 protein: CASSFYGGPEVSYNEQFF; CDR3 DNA: TGTGCCAGCAGCTTTTACGGGGGGCCTGAAGTTTCCTACAATGAGCAGTTCTTC
V gene: TRBV6-5; clone size: many; D gene: -; J gene: TRBJ1-1; CDR3 protein: CASSYSTVSEAFF; CDR3 DNA: TGTGCCAGCAGTTACTCGACGGTCTCTGAAGCTTTCTTT
V gene: TRBV4-1; clone size: many; D gene: -; J gene: TRBJ2-5; CDR3 protein: CASSQDSPRGRETQYF; CDR3 DNA: TGCGCCAGCAGCCAAGACTCCCCCAGGGGTAGAGAGACCCAGTACTTC
V gene: TRBV6-5; clone size: -; D gene: TRBD1; J gene: TRBJ2-2; CDR3 protein: CASSQLQPGQGATGELFF; CDR3 DNA: TGTGCCAGCAGCCAGCTTCAACCGGGACAGGGCGCGACCGGGGAGCTGTTTTTT
V gene: TRBV4-1; clone size: -; D gene: TRBD1; J gene: TRBJ2-1; CDR3 protein: CASSEDRDRDEQFF; CDR3 DNA: TGCGCCAGCAGCGAAGACAGGGACCGGGATGAGCAGTTCTTC